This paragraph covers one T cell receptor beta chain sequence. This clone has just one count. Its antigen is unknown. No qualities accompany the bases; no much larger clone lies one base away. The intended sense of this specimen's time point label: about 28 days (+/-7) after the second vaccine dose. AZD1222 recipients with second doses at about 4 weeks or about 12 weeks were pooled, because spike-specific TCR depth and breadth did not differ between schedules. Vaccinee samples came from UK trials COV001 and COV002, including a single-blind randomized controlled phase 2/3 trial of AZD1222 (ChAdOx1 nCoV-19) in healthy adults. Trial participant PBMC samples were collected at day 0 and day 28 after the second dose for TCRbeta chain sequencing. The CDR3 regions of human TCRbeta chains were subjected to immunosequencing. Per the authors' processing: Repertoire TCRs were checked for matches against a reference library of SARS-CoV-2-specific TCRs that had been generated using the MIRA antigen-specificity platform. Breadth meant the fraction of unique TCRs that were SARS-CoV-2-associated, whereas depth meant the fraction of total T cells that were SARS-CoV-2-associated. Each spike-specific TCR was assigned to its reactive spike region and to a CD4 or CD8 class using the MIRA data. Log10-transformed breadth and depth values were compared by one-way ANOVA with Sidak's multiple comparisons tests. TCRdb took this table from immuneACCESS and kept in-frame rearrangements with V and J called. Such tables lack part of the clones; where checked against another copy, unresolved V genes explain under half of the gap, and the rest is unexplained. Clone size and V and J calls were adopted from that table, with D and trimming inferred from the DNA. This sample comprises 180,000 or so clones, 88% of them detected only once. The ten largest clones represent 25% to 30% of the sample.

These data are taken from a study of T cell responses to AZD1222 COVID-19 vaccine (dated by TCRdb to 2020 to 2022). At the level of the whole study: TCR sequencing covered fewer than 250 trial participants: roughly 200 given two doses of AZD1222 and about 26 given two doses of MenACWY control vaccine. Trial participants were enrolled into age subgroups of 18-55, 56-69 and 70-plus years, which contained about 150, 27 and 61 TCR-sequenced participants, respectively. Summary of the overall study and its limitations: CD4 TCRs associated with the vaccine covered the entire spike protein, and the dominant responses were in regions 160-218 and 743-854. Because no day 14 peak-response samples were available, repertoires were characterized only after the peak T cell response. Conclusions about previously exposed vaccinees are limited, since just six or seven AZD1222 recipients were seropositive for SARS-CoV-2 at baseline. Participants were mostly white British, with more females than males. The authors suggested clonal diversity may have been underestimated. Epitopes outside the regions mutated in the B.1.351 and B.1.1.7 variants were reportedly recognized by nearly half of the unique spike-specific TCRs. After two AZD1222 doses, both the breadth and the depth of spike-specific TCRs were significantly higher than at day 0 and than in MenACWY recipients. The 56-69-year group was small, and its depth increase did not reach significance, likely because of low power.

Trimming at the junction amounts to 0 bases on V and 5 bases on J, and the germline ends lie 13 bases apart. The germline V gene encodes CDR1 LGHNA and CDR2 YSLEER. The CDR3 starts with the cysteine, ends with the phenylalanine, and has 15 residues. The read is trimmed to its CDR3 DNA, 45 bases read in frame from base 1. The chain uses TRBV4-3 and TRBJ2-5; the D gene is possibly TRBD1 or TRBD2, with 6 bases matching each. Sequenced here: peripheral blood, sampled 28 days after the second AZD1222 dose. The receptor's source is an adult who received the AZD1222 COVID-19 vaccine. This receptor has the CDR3 CASSQERGREETQYF. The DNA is TGCGCCAGCAGCCAAGAACGGGGGCGAGAGGAGACCCAGTACTTC.